Listed below are T cell receptor beta chains from one sample, sequenced in a study of T cells in tuberculosis. Clones were sequenced by immunoSEQ multiplex PCR, and TCRdb holds only the in-frame ones, with some missing. The data show 30,000 to 40,000 clones, with 97% seen just once and 6.2% held by the top ten. The sample taken for sequencing was PBMCs. The receptors here all came from a donor aged 10-35 years with latent tuberculosis or without tuberculosis infection. The CDR3 runs from the conserved cysteine through the conserved F or W. The D gene is left open where the match is weak. Some rows have no size entry. The others give once, few or many, or a class for an expanded clone.

cdr3_length,j_call,v_call,d_call,clone_size,cdr3_aa,cdr3_nt
15,TRBJ2-3,TRBV9,-,-,CASSVRLAPADTQYF,TGTGCCAGCAGCGTTCGGTTAGCCCCCGCAGATACGCAGTATTTT
13,TRBJ1-1,TRBV10-3,-,-,CAISESEQFEAFF,TGTGCCATCAGTGAGTCGGAACAGTTTGAAGCTTTCTTT
16,TRBJ1-5,TRBV6-6,-,once,CASSLGMEGRWQPQHF,TGTGCCAGCAGTTTAGGAATGGAGGGACGGTGGCAGCCCCAGCATTTT
15,TRBJ1-2,TRBV19,TRBD1,-,CASSTRQGFTYGYTF,TGTGCCAGTAGTACCAGACAGGGGTTCACCTATGGCTACACCTTC
14,TRBJ2-7,TRBV13,TRBD1,-,CASTLGQGAYEQYF,TGTGCCAGCACCCTTGGACAGGGGGCCTACGAGCAGTACTTC
14,TRBJ1-5,TRBV2,-,-,CASSENRDNQPQHF,TGTGCCAGCAGTGAAAACCGAGACAATCAGCCCCAGCATTTT
18,TRBJ2-2,TRBV15,-,-,CATSRDSGQEVDTGELFF,TGTGCCACCAGCAGAGATTCGGGCCAGGAGGTCGACACCGGGGAGCTGTTTTTT
13,TRBJ1-1,TRBV14,-,once,CASSQEGLLEAFF,TGTGCCAGCAGCCAAGAGGGACTCCTAGAAGCTTTCTTT
17,TRBJ2-1,TRBV19,TRBD2,-,CASSPQTSRSSYNEQFF,TGTGCCAGTAGTCCCCAGACTAGCAGAAGCTCCTACAATGAGCAGTTCTTC
14,TRBJ2-7,TRBV5-5,-,-,CASSWGGASYEQYF,TGTGCCAGCAGCTGGGGAGGCGCCTCCTACGAGCAGTACTTC
16,TRBJ1-1,TRBV28,TRBD1,-,CASSAQGFATNTEAFF,TGTGCCAGCAGTGCACAGGGGTTTGCGACGAACACTGAAGCTTTCTTT
15,TRBJ2-7,TRBV7-8,TRBD1,-,CASSSIRDRDYEQYF,TGTGCCAGCAGCTCCATCCGGGACAGGGACTACGAGCAGTACTTC
15,TRBJ1-5,TRBV10-3,TRBD1,-,CAIRLGQGANQPQHF,TGTGCCATCAGGTTGGGACAGGGGGCCAATCAGCCCCAGCATTTT
15,TRBJ1-1,TRBV6-1,-,-,CASRITGGQNTEAFF,TGTGCCAGCCGTATAACGGGGGGCCAGAACACTGAAGCTTTCTTT
14,TRBJ1-3,TRBV25-1,-,once,CASSEPRGGNTIYF,TGTGCCAGCAGTGAACCCAGGGGTGGAAACACCATATATTTT
13,TRBJ1-5,TRBV5-1,-,-,CASSLERGRPQHF,TGCGCCAGCAGCTTGGAAAGAGGTCGGCCCCAGCATTTT